Listed here is a single TCR beta chain. In the study's own analysis: Reference gene primer amplification yielded estimated nucleated cell counts. Generated by immunoSEQ multiplex PCR, the TCRdb table keeps only in-frame clones and is missing some. Clone size and V and J calls were adopted from that table, with D and trimming inferred from the DNA. The sample lists over 85,000 clones; 75% to 85% were seen once. V trimming: 3 bases; J trimming: 4 bases; junction bases outside the gene matches: 7. The CDR3 consists of 15 residues. CDR1 is SGHRS, CDR2 YFSETQ, per germline. This record comes from a study of blood T cell repertoires in COVID-19. Study-wide context: Specimens from acute and convalescent COVID-19 originated in the United States, Italy and Spain. Sample material is recorded as cDNA or gDNA derived from T cells, B-cell-depleted T cells, or PBMCs.

The TCR sequence derives from a man aged 55 to 70 with acute or convalescent COVID-19. The specimen sequenced was peripheral blood. The chain recombines TRBV5-1 with TRBJ2-5; 9 bases are a match to TRBD2. The CDR3 DNA is TGCGCCAGCAGCTCCCTCCGCGGGGGGGGAGAGACCCAGTACTTC. This encodes CASSSLRGGGETQYF.